This T cell receptor beta chain is drawn from a study of blood T cell repertoires in COVID-19. About the research overall: Some COVID-19 samples were acute and others convalescent; all came from the United States, Italy and Spain. From T cells, B-cell-depleted T cells, or PBMCs came the material, which was cDNA or gDNA.

Original methodology: How many nucleated cells were present was estimated from reference gene primer amplification. Measured with immunoSEQ multiplex PCR; TCRdb has only the in-frame clones, and not every one. The DNA gave D and trimming, while V, J and clone size come from that table. Among under 95,000 clones, 70% to 80% were seen once, and the ten largest hold about 26%. The sample holds one count of this clone. The sequenced material came from peripheral blood. This TCR was recovered from a man in his 60s with active or convalescent COVID-19.

The CDR3 spells CAISESTGKNSYEQYF. CDR3 sequence (DNA): TGTGCCATCAGTGAGTCGACAGGGAAGAACTCCTACGAGCAGTACTTC. The gene calls are TRBV10-3 and TRBJ2-7; 7 bases map to TRBD1. J was trimmed by 0 bases and V by 0 bases; bases with no gene match: 5. The germline V gene encodes CDR1 ENHRY and CDR2 SYGVKD. This CDR3 spans 16 amino acids.